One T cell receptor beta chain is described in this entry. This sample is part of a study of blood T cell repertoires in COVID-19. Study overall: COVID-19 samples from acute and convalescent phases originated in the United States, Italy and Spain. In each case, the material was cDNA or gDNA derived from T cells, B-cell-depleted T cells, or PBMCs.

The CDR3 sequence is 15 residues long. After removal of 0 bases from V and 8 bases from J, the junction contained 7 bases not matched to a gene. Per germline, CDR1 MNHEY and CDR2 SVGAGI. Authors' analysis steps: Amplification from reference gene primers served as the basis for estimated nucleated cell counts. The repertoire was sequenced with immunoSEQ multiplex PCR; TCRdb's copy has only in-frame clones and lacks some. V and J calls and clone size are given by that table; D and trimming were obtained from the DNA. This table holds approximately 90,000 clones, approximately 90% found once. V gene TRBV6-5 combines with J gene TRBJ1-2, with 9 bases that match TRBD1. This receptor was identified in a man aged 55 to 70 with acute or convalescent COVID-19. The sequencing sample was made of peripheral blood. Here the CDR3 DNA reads TGTGCCAGCAGTTACTCGACCCGGACAGGGGTCGGCTACACCTTC. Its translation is CASSYSTRTGVGYTF.